This entry is about one TCR beta chain. V was pared by 0 bases and J by 7 bases, with 7 bases of the junction left unmatched. Germline loops: CDR1 SGHRS, CDR2 YFSETQ. The CDR3 length is 15 residues. These data are taken from a study of T cell changes during pregnancy in multiple sclerosis. This table comes from immunoSEQ multiplex PCR, and its TCRdb copy is limited to in-frame clones, with some not included. The sample lists 90,000 or so clones, under 95% occurring once. The sequence derives from a female donor in good health, enrolled as a control in a pregnancy study. This material consisted of peripheral blood, taken in the first trimester of pregnancy. The chain recombines TRBV5-1 with TRBJ2-1; 7 bases align to TRBD1. CDR3 DNA: TGCGCCAGCAGCTTGGGAGGGGGCATCGGGAATGAGCAGTTCTTC. Translation: CASSLGGGIGNEQFF.